This T cell receptor (beta chain) originates from a study of T-cell reconstitution after alpha-beta-depleted transplantation in children. The V gene end was trimmed by 7 bases and the J gene end by 7 bases; junction bases not matched to a gene: 10. The germline V gene encodes CDR1 MDHEN and CDR2 SYDVKM. This CDR3 region has 14 residues. Preparation of the TCRbeta library was carried out with unique molecular identifiers. TCRdb fed the PCR reads into MiXCR, producing one record per CDR3 protein. The sample gives under 450,000 distinct CDR3 sequences, roughly 15% of which show up once; around 4% is in the top ten. This clonotype turned up a few times.

The V call is TRBV28, the J call TRBJ2-1; TRBD1 matches 7 bases. The TCR sequence derives from a human donor who donated a stem cell graft to a child with Fanconi anemia. This sample comprised PBMCs, obtained from the stem cell graft. The CDR3 region is CASTRQRQGNEQFF. The CDR3 nucleotides read TGTGCCAGCACCCGACAGAGACAGGGAAATGAGCAGTTCTTC.